The T cell receptor beta chain described here comes from a study of T cell clonality in common variable immunodeficiency. Study results and caveats: Reportedly, TCR beta sequences from common variable immunodeficiency showed fewer deletions and N-nucleotide insertions. T cell subpopulation sequencing would be needed to explain CVID clonality. Patient heterogeneity in the CVID cohort limited correlations between repertoire features and clinical complications.

The germline V gene encodes CDR1 DFQATT and CDR2 SNEGSKA (reference sequence). This CDR3 comprises 12 residues. With 6 bases removed from V and 3 bases from J, the gap between germline ends came to 12 bases. This clone was found many times. Its antigen is not identified. The CDR3 extends 3 residues past the end of the read, so its final part is completed from the germline J gene. Sequencing input was equivalent genomic DNA from CVID and controls. Assay used: immunoSEQ multiplex PCR; TCRdb lists only in-frame clones, some missing. The sample includes some 42,000 clones, none of them occurring once. The chain combines TRBV20-1 with TRBJ2-7, with D maybe TRBD2 (6 bases). The sequencing sample was made of peripheral blood mononuclear cells. This TCR derives from a person aged 18 to 70 in good health. CDR3: CSAAGSGYEQYF. The CDR3 DNA, read in part, is TGCAGTGCCGCCGGGAGCGGCTACGAG.